The 9 T cell receptor beta chains reported below all come from one sample, sequenced in a study of blood T cell repertoires in COVID-19 (dated by TCRdb to about 2020). The library was built by means of the immunoSEQ multiplex PCR assay. As stored in TCRdb, this immuneACCESS dataset retains in-frame rearrangements with V and J assigned. A fraction of the clones does not appear; measured against another copy, unresolved V genes explain less than half of the discrepancy, and the remainder lacks a known reason. Within this sample are 95,000 to 150,000 clones, with 75% to 85% of them counted one time only. 30% to 45% of the sample is held by the ten biggest clonotypes. The sequenced sample consisted of peripheral blood. These receptors originate from a man aged 35 to 55 with active or convalescent COVID-19.

V and J are TRBV7-9 and TRBJ1-1; D ambiguous. Trimming left V 5 bases short and J 8 bases short, with 6 bases between. The CDR3 loop spans 10 amino acids. Germline V gene sequence: CDR1 SEHNR, CDR2 FQNEAQ (reference sequence). CDR3 DNA sequence: TGTGCCAGCAGCCAATCCGAAGCTTTCTTT. Translating it yields CASSQSEAFF.

CDR3 protein: CASSRQTATNYGYTF. The CDR3, as DNA: TGCGCCAGCAGCCGCCAGACAGCGACTAACTATGGCTACACCTTC. The gene calls are TRBV4-1 and TRBJ1-2, with D tentatively TRBD1 (5 bases). V was pared by 4 bases and J by 0 bases, with 12 bases between. Germline CDR1 is MGHRA and CDR2 is YSYEKL. The CDR3 runs to 15 residues.

V gene TRBV19 combines with J gene TRBJ1-2; no clear D. V lost 0 bases to trimming and J lost 4 bases, with 15 bases between them. Germline CDR1 and CDR2: LNHDA and SQIVND (reference sequence). The CDR3 sequence is 16 residues long. Here the CDR3 reads CASSIEVGLTLYGYTF. CDR3 DNA: TGTGCCAGTAGTATAGAAGTGGGCCTAACCCTCTATGGCTACACCTTC. The whole variable domain, remainder taken from reference TRBV19 and TRBJ1-2, is DGGITQSPKYLFRKEGQNVTLSCEQNLNHDAMYWYRQDPGQGLRLIYYSQIVNDFQKGDIAEGYSVSREKKESFPLTVTSAQKNPTAFYLCASSIEVGLTLYGYTFGSGTRLTVV.

This CDR3 reads CASSAPFGHDDSNQPQHF. CDR3 sequence (DNA): TGTGCCAGCAGCGCCCCTTTTGGGCACGACGATAGCAATCAGCCCCAGCATTTT. This chain uses TRBV21-1 with TRBJ1-5; TRBD1, the table's D call, was not compared with the DNA. TRBV21-1 counts as a pseudogene. The CDR3 covers 18 residues.

The J gene is TRBJ2-7, the V gene TRBV7-6, with TRBD2 identical over 9 bases. There are 16 residues in the CDR3. Trimming removed 0 bases from V and 3 bases from J; junction bases left unmatched: 6. Germline V gives CDR1 SGHVS, CDR2 FNYEAQ. For the CDR3, the DNA is TGTGCCAGCAGCTTAGCGGTTAGCGGGGGACTCTACGAGCAGTACTTC. Translation gives CASSLAVSGGLYEQYF.

This chain connects TRBV5-8 to TRBJ1-6; the match to TRBD1 covers 7 bases. The CDR3 contains 15 residues. Germline V gene sequence: CDR1 SGHTS, CDR2 YDEGEE. V trimming: 4 bases; J trimming: 11 bases; junction bases outside the gene matches: 12. The CDR3 sequence is CASSPSRQGSAPLHF. DNA for the CDR3: TGTGCCAGCAGCCCAAGCCGACAGGGATCGGCACCCCTCCACTTT.

The DNA of the CDR3 is TGCGCCAGCAGCCCAGTGACAGGGGTCAATGAGCAGTTCTTC. Protein product: CASSPVTGVNEQFF. This sequence joins TRBV5-1 and TRBJ2-1, with 8 bases fitting TRBD1. The junction had 6 bases not matched to a gene; V was cut back by 4 bases and J by 6 bases. CDR1 SGHRS and CDR2 YFSETQ come from the germline V gene. The CDR3 covers 14 residues.

The rearrangement joins TRBV7-6 to TRBJ2-1; TRBD1 aligns across 9 bases. Germline V lookup: CDR1 SGHVS, CDR2 FNYEAQ. The ends lost 5 bases at V and 7 bases at J; junction bases unmatched: 6. The CDR3 loop spans 14 amino acids. The CDR3 sequence is CASSRGGQGNEQFF. In DNA form, the CDR3 reads TGTGCCAGCAGCCGCGGCGGACAGGGGAATGAGCAGTTCTTC. The variable domain in full, with the rest retrieved from reference TRBV7-6 and TRBJ2-1, is GAGVSQSPRYKVTKRGQDVALRCDPISGHVSLYWYRQALGQGPEFLTYFNYEAQQDKSGLPNDRFSAERPEGSISTLTIQRTEQRDSAMYRCASSRGGQGNEQFFGPGTRLTVL.

V gene TRBV4-1 combines with J gene TRBJ2-7, with 7 bases that match TRBD1. This CDR3 has 16 residues. V gave up 4 bases and J gave up 0 bases; unmatched junction bases: 9. The germline V gene encodes CDR1 MGHRA and CDR2 YSYEKL. CDR3 amino acids: CASSRSGQRSSYEQYF. Here the CDR3 DNA reads TGCGCCAGCAGCCGGTCGGGACAGAGAAGCTCCTACGAGCAGTACTTC.